These T cell receptor beta chains were read from a single sample in a study of cytomegalovirus exposure and HLA in healthy donors. Assay used: immunoSEQ multiplex PCR; TCRdb lists only in-frame clones, some missing. The table lists over 110,000 clones, over 75% of them singletons, with around 2.4% in the top ten. The sample consisted of PBMCs. Receptor source: a male donor in good health and CMV-seronegative. Both conserved end residues are part of each CDR3. The order of the fields is J gene, V gene, CDR3 length, CDR3 protein.

j_call: TRBJ1-2
v_call: TRBV28
cdr3_length: 12
cdr3_aa: CASSLTGSGYTF

j_call: TRBJ2-7
v_call: TRBV7-2
cdr3_length: 14
cdr3_aa: CASSLPPSQGEQYF

j_call: TRBJ2-1
v_call: TRBV11-2
cdr3_length: 13
cdr3_aa: CASSLSVLAEQFF

j_call: TRBJ2-2
v_call: TRBV6-4
cdr3_length: 19
cdr3_aa: CASSDSGGTSGSHTGELFF

j_call: TRBJ2-7
v_call: TRBV7-2
cdr3_length: 13
cdr3_aa: CASRRAVADEQYF

j_call: TRBJ1-4
v_call: TRBV30
cdr3_length: 13
cdr3_aa: CAWSKDSHEKLFF

j_call: TRBJ1-1
v_call: TRBV27
cdr3_length: 14
cdr3_aa: CASSHRGLGTEAFF

j_call: TRBJ2-7
v_call: TRBV15
cdr3_length: 13
cdr3_aa: CATSRYRLVLQYF

j_call: TRBJ1-3
v_call: TRBV6-6
cdr3_length: 13
cdr3_aa: CASSPSSGNTIYF

j_call: TRBJ2-1
v_call: TRBV25-1
cdr3_length: 17
cdr3_aa: CASSPGLTGAYPNEQFF

j_call: TRBJ1-2
v_call: TRBV7-9
cdr3_length: 16
cdr3_aa: CSSSLGGGQANYGYTF

j_call: TRBJ1-5
v_call: TRBV6-6
cdr3_length: 13
cdr3_aa: CASSFEQGQPQHF

j_call: TRBJ2-3
v_call: TRBV20-1
cdr3_length: 10
cdr3_aa: CSATFDTQYF

j_call: TRBJ2-5
v_call: TRBV27
cdr3_length: 14
cdr3_aa: CASSFGGNQETQYF

j_call: TRBJ2-7
v_call: TRBV27
cdr3_length: 16
cdr3_aa: CASSASVGDSSYEQYF

j_call: TRBJ2-5
v_call: TRBV4-1
cdr3_length: 17
cdr3_aa: CASSPTLLAENHRTQYF

j_call: TRBJ2-7
v_call: TRBV18
cdr3_length: 14
cdr3_aa: CASSPAATTYEQYF

j_call: TRBJ2-5
v_call: TRBV4-3
cdr3_length: 14
cdr3_aa: CASSQDRVQETQYF

j_call: TRBJ1-3
v_call: TRBV7-9
cdr3_length: 16
cdr3_aa: CASSPGGFPSGNTIYF

j_call: TRBJ2-7
v_call: TRBV20-1
cdr3_length: 11
cdr3_aa: CSASYNNEQYF

j_call: TRBJ1-6
v_call: TRBV4-1
cdr3_length: 17
cdr3_aa: CASSQEFFSSYNSPLHF

j_call: TRBJ2-5
v_call: TRBV18
cdr3_length: 21
cdr3_aa: CASSPPISTSGRIGGQETQYF

j_call: TRBJ2-3
v_call: TRBV13
cdr3_length: 11
cdr3_aa: CASSLSDTQYF

j_call: TRBJ2-5
v_call: TRBV9
cdr3_length: 16
cdr3_aa: CASSVGTGGIQETQYF

j_call: TRBJ2-7
v_call: TRBV11-2
cdr3_length: 14
cdr3_aa: CASSLDRTGGEQYF

j_call: TRBJ2-3
v_call: TRBV15
cdr3_length: 13
cdr3_aa: CATSRTSTDTQYF

j_call: TRBJ2-1
v_call: TRBV5-1
cdr3_length: 13
cdr3_aa: CASSLDRPAEQFF

j_call: TRBJ1-1
v_call: TRBV7-2
cdr3_length: 15
cdr3_aa: CASSSHNLRVYQAFF

j_call: TRBJ1-2
v_call: TRBV12-2
cdr3_length: 13
cdr3_aa: CASRQGQGNGYTF

j_call: TRBJ2-7
v_call: TRBV11-2
cdr3_length: 13
cdr3_aa: CASSLGREYEQYF

j_call: TRBJ2-5
v_call: TRBV29-1
cdr3_length: 16
cdr3_aa: CSVAGLAGAPGETQYF

j_call: TRBJ2-2
v_call: TRBV5-1
cdr3_length: 16
cdr3_aa: CASSLGDYRGLGELFF

j_call: TRBJ2-5
v_call: TRBV29-1
cdr3_length: 14
cdr3_aa: CSARSGGGGATQYF

j_call: TRBJ1-5
v_call: TRBV28
cdr3_length: 17
cdr3_aa: CASRQTGTAHSNQPQHF

j_call: TRBJ2-1
v_call: TRBV29-1
cdr3_length: 17
cdr3_aa: CSVGVILSLPSYNEQFF

j_call: TRBJ1-2
v_call: TRBV5-1
cdr3_length: 16
cdr3_aa: CASSMAAAVGEDGYTF

j_call: TRBJ2-7
v_call: TRBV5-1
cdr3_length: 13
cdr3_aa: CASGSGHENEQYF

j_call: TRBJ2-1
v_call: TRBV5-4
cdr3_length: 16
cdr3_aa: CASSLTAGGPGNEQFF

j_call: TRBJ2-1
v_call: TRBV13
cdr3_length: 15
cdr3_aa: CASSFTSGTYNEQFF

j_call: TRBJ2-3
v_call: TRBV11-3
cdr3_length: 12
cdr3_aa: CASSDRGDTQYF

j_call: TRBJ1-1
v_call: TRBV7-3
cdr3_length: 13
cdr3_aa: CASSLQADTEAFF

j_call: TRBJ2-7
v_call: TRBV7-6
cdr3_length: 16
cdr3_aa: CASTPEVDSSFYEQYF

j_call: TRBJ2-7
v_call: TRBV5-8
cdr3_length: 13
cdr3_aa: CASSLTGSYEQYF

j_call: TRBJ1-2
v_call: TRBV9
cdr3_length: 15
cdr3_aa: CASSGGGSSWYGYTF

j_call: TRBJ2-2
v_call: TRBV5-1
cdr3_length: 16
cdr3_aa: CASSHGLAGGTGELFF